Listed below are T cell receptor beta chains from one sample, sequenced in a study of OX40 agonist ivuxolimab in advanced cancers. The method was immunoSEQ multiplex PCR; TCRdb's version includes in-frame clones alone and lacks a portion of them. The sample has tens of thousands of clones; roughly 84% are singletons. The sequencing here drew on CD4+ or CD8+ T cells sorted from blood, taken in a trial of the OX40 agonist ivuxolimab. All receptors derive from an adult with an advanced solid tumor such as melanoma, head and neck, liver or kidney cancer. The CDR3 runs from the conserved cysteine through the conserved F or W. The D gene is left open where the match is weak. Not every row has a clone size; where given, it reads once, few, many or a size class.

v_gene,d_gene,j_gene,abundance,CDR3aa,CDR3nt
TRBV7-8,-,TRBJ2-2,-,CASSTRVVAGELFF,TGTGCCAGCAGCACCAGGGTAGTGGCCGGGGAGCTGTTTTTT
TRBV9,TRBD1,TRBJ1-2,-,CASSMTGGYGYTF,TGTGCCAGCAGCATGACAGGGGGCTATGGCTACACCTTC
TRBV4-1,-,TRBJ1-2,-,CASSQEGLRGGYTF,TGCGCCAGCAGCCAAGAGGGTCTCAGGGGTGGCTACACCTTC
TRBV4-3,TRBD1,TRBJ2-6,-,CASSQIKGVQGRGANVLTF,TGCGCCAGCAGCCAAATTAAGGGAGTACAGGGGAGAGGGGCCAACGTCCTGACTTTC
TRBV6-6,-,TRBJ1-2,-,CASIPRVGYGYTF,TGTGCCAGCATTCCTCGGGTCGGCTATGGCTACACCTTC
TRBV9,TRBD1,TRBJ2-7,-,CASSVATGGTYEQYF,TGTGCCAGCAGCGTAGCAACAGGGGGCACCTACGAGCAGTACTTC
TRBV7-3,-,TRBJ2-3,once,CASSLGGDDTQYF,TGTGCCAGCAGCTTAGGGGGCGACGATACGCAGTATTTT
TRBV2,TRBD1,TRBJ1-6,-,CASRVDRGDSPLHF,TGTGCCAGCAGGGTTGACAGGGGGGATTCACCCCTCCACTTT
TRBV5-1,-,TRBJ1-1,few,CASSSGVGNTEAFF,TGCGCCAGCAGCTCGGGGGTGGGGAACACTGAAGCTTTCTTT
TRBV9,TRBD2,TRBJ2-3,-,CASNEGRVYTDTQYF,TGTGCCAGCAACGAGGGGAGGGTTTACACAGATACGCAGTATTTT
TRBV7-9,-,TRBJ2-7,-,CASSFQSYEQYF,TGTGCCAGCAGCTTCCAAAGCTACGAGCAGTACTTC
TRBV5-4,-,TRBJ1-2,-,CASLLDWTSGYTF,TGTGCCAGTCTACTTGATTGGACTAGCGGCTACACCTTC
TRBV6-1,-,TRBJ2-7,-,CASSDGVGYEQYF,TGTGCCAGCAGTGACGGGGTGGGTTACGAGCAGTACTTC
TRBV21-1,-,TRBJ2-1,-,CASSPQSGGSFNEQFF,TGTGCCAGCAGCCCCCAGAGCGGGGGGAGCTTCAATGAGCAGTTCTTC
TRBV5-6,-,TRBJ1-2,-,CASSSRKAGTRGNYGYTF,TGTGCCAGCAGCTCGAGGAAGGCAGGGACTAGGGGAAACTATGGCTACACCTTC
TRBV27,-,TRBJ2-7,once,CASSASLGPYEQYF,TGTGCCAGCAGTGCTTCACTAGGCCCCTACGAGCAGTACTTC
TRBV27,-,TRBJ1-5,-,CASSNTREQPQHF,TGTGCCAGCAGTAACACGCGAGAACAGCCCCAGCATTTT
TRBV4-2,-,TRBJ1-5,-,CASSQDAVGGNQPQHF,TGTGCCAGCAGCCAAGATGCAGTGGGGGGCAATCAGCCCCAGCATTTT
TRBV7-9,-,TRBJ2-7,-,CASSPAGRAYEQYF,TGTGCCAGCAGCCCGGCTGGCAGGGCCTACGAGCAGTACTTC
TRBV7-9,-,TRBJ1-5,-,CASAKGQAPNQPQHF,TGTGCCAGCGCAAAGGGGCAGGCCCCCAATCAGCCCCAGCATTTT
TRBV2,-,TRBJ1-2,-,CATRQATLLNYGYTF,TGTGCCACCCGACAGGCAACCCTACTTAACTATGGCTACACCTTC
TRBV11-2,TRBD2,TRBJ2-1,-,CASSFGTSGGAYNEQFF,TGTGCCAGCAGCTTTGGGACTAGCGGGGGGGCCTACAATGAGCAGTTCTTC
TRBV2,-,TRBJ1-2,-,CASSEGPALYGYTF,TGTGCCAGCAGTGAAGGCCCGGCCCTCTATGGCTACACCTTC
TRBV27,TRBD2,TRBJ2-1,-,CASSLSDPGTSGGNEQFF,TGTGCCAGCAGTTTATCGGACCCCGGGACTAGCGGGGGTAATGAGCAGTTCTTC
TRBV6-1,-,TRBJ1-3,-,CASSISTSGNTIYF,TGTGCCAGCAGCATTAGTACCTCTGGAAACACCATATATTTT
TRBV5-8,-,TRBJ2-2,-,CASSLYSGVNTGELFF,TGTGCCAGCAGCTTGTATAGCGGAGTAAACACCGGGGAGCTGTTTTTT
TRBV4-3,-,TRBJ1-2,-,CASSSVGSLYGYTF,TGCGCCAGCAGCTCGGTCGGGAGTTTGTATGGCTACACCTTC
TRBV19,TRBD1,TRBJ1-2,-,CASSRDSALYGYTF,TGTGCCAGTAGCCGGGACAGCGCCCTATATGGCTACACCTTC
TRBV10-3,TRBD1,TRBJ1-2,-,CAISEGTGATFGYTF,TGTGCCATCAGTGAGGGGACAGGGGCCACCTTTGGCTACACCTTC
TRBV6-6,-,TRBJ1-5,-,CASSYSGGTTQPQHF,TGTGCCAGCAGTTACTCGGGGGGAACGACTCAGCCCCAGCATTTT
TRBV6-1,-,TRBJ2-7,-,CASTPGNEQYF,TGTGCCAGCACCCCTGGTAACGAGCAGTACTTC
TRBV7-2,-,TRBJ2-7,-,CASSLQAGGALYEQYF,TGTGCCAGCAGCTTGCAGGCTGGGGGGGCCTTATACGAGCAGTACTTC
TRBV20-1,-,TRBJ1-2,-,CSASPPYGYTF,TGCAGTGCTAGCCCCCCATATGGCTACACCTTC
TRBV12-1,-,TRBJ2-7,-,CASTDRGQYEQYF,TGTGCCAGCACCGACAGGGGGCAATACGAGCAGTACTTC
TRBV19,-,TRBJ1-1,-,CASSIAEQGNTEAFF,TGTGCCAGTAGTATAGCAGAACAGGGCAACACTGAAGCTTTCTTT
TRBV18,-,TRBJ2-7,-,CASSVGRAYEQYF,TGTGCCAGCTCAGTGGGCAGGGCCTACGAGCAGTACTTC
TRBV5-3,TRBD2,TRBJ2-2,-,CARSLFRGANTGELFF,TGTGCCAGAAGCTTGTTTCGGGGGGCGAACACCGGGGAGCTGTTTTTT
TRBV29-1,TRBD1,TRBJ2-1,-,CSVVRDRGYDEQFF,TGCAGCGTTGTCCGGGACAGGGGATACGATGAGCAGTTCTTC
TRBV6-1,TRBD1,TRBJ2-7,-,CASRNYRGASYEQYF,TGTGCCAGCAGAAATTACAGGGGGGCTTCCTACGAGCAGTACTTC
TRBV11-3,-,TRBJ2-7,few,CASSLVEGGEQYF,TGTGCCAGCAGCTTAGTCGAGGGTGGCGAGCAGTACTTC